The 12 T cell receptor beta chains reported below all come from one sample, sequenced in a study of vaccination and CD4 T cells after COVID-19. Time point here: late sampling 161 to 241 days after vaccination in a few convalescent patients. As for treatment: approximately 9-day PBMC culture with coronavirus spike peptide pools or control peptides (ViraFEST assay). For these TCRs, the target antigens are not known. Sequence data for DNA of cultured CD4+ T cells were generated by the Oncomine TCR Beta short-read assay. TCRdb re-analysed the PCR reads in MiXCR, keeping a single row per CDR3 protein. Counted here are around 23,000 distinct CDR3 sequences, around a third occurring once; the ten biggest clones make up about 10%. The specimen comprised CD4+ T cells from blood, cultured in vitro, sampled about 7 months after SARS-CoV-2 vaccination. Receptors originate from a human donor who had recovered from COVID-19.

This clonotype was found a few times. The chain recombines TRBV6-1 with TRBJ2-2; D is ambiguous. CDR3 length equals 13 residues. Germline V gene lookup returns CDR1 MNHNS and CDR2 SASEGT. V was trimmed by 7 bases and J by 1 base, leaving 7 bases between them. CDR3 DNA sequence: TGTGCCAGCATTGGCAAGAACACCGGGGAGCTGTTTTTT. As protein: CASIGKNTGELFF.

With regard to this clonotype: At one boundary the junction diverges from the germline segment, which might be a read error. The chain is built from TRBV4-2 and TRBJ2-7, with a tentative D call TRBD2 (5 bases). Per the germline V gene, CDR1 is LGHNA and CDR2 is YNFKEQ. CDR3 length: 10 amino acids. The CDR3 spells CASSGERLHF. CDR3 coding DNA: TGTGCCAGCAGCGGGGAGCGGTTACACTTC.

The V call is TRBV11-2, the J call TRBJ2-5; possibly TRBD1 for D (6 bases). Germline V gene sequence: CDR1 SGHAT, CDR2 FQNNGV. Trimming shortened V by 6 bases and J by 2 bases, and 10 bases separated the two germline ends. The CDR3 runs to 13 residues. This chain's CDR3 is CASSKQGQETQYF. The CDR3, as DNA: TGTGCCAGCAGTAAACAGGGACAAGAGACCCAGTACTTC.

The chain couples TRBV28 to TRBJ2-7; D is possibly TRBD1 or TRBD2 (5 bases each). V was trimmed by 5 bases and J by 1 base, leaving 18 bases between them. The CDR3 covers 16 residues. Germline V lookup: CDR1 MDHEN, CDR2 SYDVKM. CDR3 loop: CASSELGRAASYEQYF. CDR3 nucleotides: TGTGCCAGCAGTGAACTGGGACGGGCAGCATCCTACGAGCAGTACTTC.

By proportion, this clonotype is medium-sized. The chain is built from TRBV6-5 and TRBJ2-7; D uncertain. Germline-derived CDR1 and CDR2 are MNHEY and SVGAGI. The germline V and J ends were trimmed by 3 bases and 0 bases, with 15 bases remaining between them. This CDR3 has 16 amino acids. The CDR3 DNA reads as TGTGCCAGCAGTTATACTGCAGGACCCAGCTCCTACGAGCAGTACTTC. Its translation: CASSYTAGPSSYEQYF.

The chain couples TRBV5-1 to TRBJ2-5, with D possibly TRBD2 on 6 matching bases. Germline V gene lookup returns CDR1 SGHRS and CDR2 YFSETQ. The CDR3 runs to 16 residues. The V and J ends lost 0 bases and 1 base respectively, with 13 bases between them. CDR3: CASSLGLEARQETQYF. CDR3 sequence (DNA): TGCGCCAGCAGCTTGGGACTAGAAGCCCGCCAAGAGACCCAGTACTTC.

This rearrangement joins TRBV10-3 to TRBJ1-5, with 8 bases fitting TRBD1. V shed 4 bases and J 6 bases; nucleotides not matched to a gene: 5. Germline-derived CDR1 and CDR2 are ENHRY and SYGVKD. The length of the CDR3 is 14 residues. CDR3 DNA: TGTGCCATCAGTGTACAGGGGGTCGGTCAGCCCCAGCATTTT. Translating it yields CAISVQGVGQPQHF.

The V gene is TRBV5-4, the J gene TRBJ2-5; no reliable D call. This CDR3 region has 12 residues. The germline gives CDR1 SGHNT, CDR2 YYREEE (reference sequence). Trimming removed 0 bases from V and 4 bases from J, with 4 bases in between. In nucleotides, the CDR3 is TGTGCCAGCAGCTTGGAGGGAGAGACCCAGTACTTC. It translates to CASSLEGETQYF.

The rearrangement joins TRBV6-1 to TRBJ2-1, with 8 bases aligning to TRBD2. Germline trimming cut 6 bases from V and 5 bases from J; bases unmatched to any gene: 12. CDR1 and CDR2 from the germline V gene are MNHNS and SASEGT. The CDR3 sequence is 16 residues long. The CDR3 is CASSGAGGRTHNEQFF. The CDR3 nucleotides read TGTGCCAGCAGCGGGGCGGGCGGGAGGACCCACAATGAGCAGTTCTTC.

The rearrangement uses TRBV4-2 and TRBJ2-2; TRBD1 or TRBD2 may be the D gene (6 bases each). The germline V and J ends were trimmed by 4 bases and 7 bases, with 22 bases remaining between them. Germline loops: CDR1 LGHNA, CDR2 YNFKEQ. The CDR3 runs 17 residues. The DNA for the CDR3 is TGTGCCAGCAGCCGCGCACCTAGGGGGAGGCATAGCGGGGAGCTGTTTTTT. Protein product: CASSRAPRGRHSGELFF.

V and J are TRBV20-1 and TRBJ1-4, with TRBD1 as a possible D gene (6 bases). Germline CDR1 reads DFQATT; CDR2 reads SNEGSKA (reference sequence). The CDR3 has 13 amino acids. For the CDR3, the DNA is TGCAGCGGGACAAGGAGTGGTAATGAAAAACTGTTTTTT. It yields the protein CSGTRSGNEKLFF.

The genes are TRBV7-2 and TRBJ2-1, with 7 positions matching TRBD2. With 6 bases clipped from V and 2 bases from J, the junction kept 4 bases outside the gene matches. This CDR3 contains 14 residues. From germline, CDR1 is SGHTA and CDR2 FQGNSA. CDR3 nucleotides: TGTGCCAGCAGACATAGCGGGCCCTACAATGAGCAGTTCTTC. Amino acids: CASRHSGPYNEQFF. The whole variable domain, remainder taken from reference TRBV7-2 and TRBJ2-1, is GAGVSQSPSNKVTEKGKDVELRCDPISGHTALYWYRQSLGQGLEFLIYFQGNSAPDKSGLPSDRFSAERTGGSVSTLTIQRTQQEDSAVYLCASRHSGPYNEQFFGPGTRLTVL.